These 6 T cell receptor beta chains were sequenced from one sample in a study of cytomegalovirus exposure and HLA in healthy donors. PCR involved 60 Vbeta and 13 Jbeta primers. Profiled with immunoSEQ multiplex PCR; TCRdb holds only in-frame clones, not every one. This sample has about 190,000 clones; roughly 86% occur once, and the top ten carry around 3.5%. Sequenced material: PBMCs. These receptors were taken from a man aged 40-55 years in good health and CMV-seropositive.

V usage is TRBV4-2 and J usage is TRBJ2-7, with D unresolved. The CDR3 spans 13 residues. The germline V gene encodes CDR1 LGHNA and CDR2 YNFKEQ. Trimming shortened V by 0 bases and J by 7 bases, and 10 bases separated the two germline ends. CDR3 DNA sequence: TGTGCCAGCAGCCAAGAAGAGACTTGGGAGCAGTACTTC. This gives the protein CASSQEETWEQYF.

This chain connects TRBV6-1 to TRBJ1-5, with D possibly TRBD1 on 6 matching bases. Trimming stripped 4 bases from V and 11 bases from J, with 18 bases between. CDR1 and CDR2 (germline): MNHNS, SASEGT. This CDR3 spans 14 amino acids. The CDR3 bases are TGTGCCAGCAGTGGACCCACAGGGCCCACGGCCCAGCATTTT. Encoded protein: CASSGPTGPTAQHF.

This chain's CDR3 is CASSQGLYEQYF. The CDR3 nucleotides are TGTGCCAGCAGCCAAGGACTCTACGAGCAGTACTTC. This chain joins TRBV7-2 and TRBJ2-7; tentative D call: TRBD2 (5 bases). V lost 5 bases to trimming and J lost 3 bases, with 8 bases between them. The CDR3 runs to 12 residues. Germline values: CDR1 SGHTA, CDR2 FQGNSA. The whole variable domain, remainder taken from reference TRBV7-2 and TRBJ2-7, is GAGVSQSPSNKVTEKGKDVELRCDPISGHTALYWYRQSLGQGLEFLIYFQGNSAPDKSGLPSDRFSAERTGGSVSTLTIQRTQQEDSAVYLCASSQGLYEQYFGPGTRLTVT.

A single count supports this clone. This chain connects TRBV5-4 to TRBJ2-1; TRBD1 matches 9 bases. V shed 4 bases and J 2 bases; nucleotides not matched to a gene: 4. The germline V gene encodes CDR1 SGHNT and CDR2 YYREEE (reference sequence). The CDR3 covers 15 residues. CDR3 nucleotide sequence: TGTGCCAGCAGCGTTTGGACAGGGGCCTACAATGAGCAGTTCTTC. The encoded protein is CASSVWTGAYNEQFF.

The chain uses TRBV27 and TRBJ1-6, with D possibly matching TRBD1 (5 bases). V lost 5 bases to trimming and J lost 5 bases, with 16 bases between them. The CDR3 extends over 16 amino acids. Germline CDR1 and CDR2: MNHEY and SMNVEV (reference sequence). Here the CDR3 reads CASSIREPMDNSPLHF. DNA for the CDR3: TGTGCCAGCAGTATCAGGGAACCCATGGATAATTCACCCCTCCACTTT.

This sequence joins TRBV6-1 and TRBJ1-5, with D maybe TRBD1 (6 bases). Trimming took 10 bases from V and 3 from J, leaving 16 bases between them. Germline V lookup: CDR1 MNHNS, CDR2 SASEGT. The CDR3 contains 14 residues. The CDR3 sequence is CATLRGDYNQPQHF. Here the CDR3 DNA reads TGTGCCACCCTGAGGGGGGACTACAATCAGCCCCAGCATTTT.